The clone carrying this TCR beta chain has a count of ten or more. The antigen remains unidentified. V lost 5 bases, J lost 4 bases, and 17 bases lay in between. The germline CDR1 and CDR2 sequences are MNHEY and SVGAGI. CDR3 size: 15 residues. The data were obtained in a study of spatial heterogeneity in lung cancer. General study points: Tracking of tumor mutation counts was seen in expanded intratumoral alpha and beta TCR counts.

Noted time point: sample taken at primary tumor resection. Patients with untreated early-stage non-small cell lung cancer, numbering some 72, were the donors. Unsorted samples of tumor, nontumor lung or frozen PBMC had their whole RNA sequenced. TCRdb itself ran the 5' RACE reads through MiXCR, one entry per CDR3 protein. The sample records roughly 20,000 distinct CDR3 sequences, about 4.5% being singletons. This sample comprised lung tumor tissue, obtained at surgery. The chain uses TRBV6-5 and TRBJ1-1, with a tentative D call TRBD1 (5 bases). This receptor was identified in a male donor with early-stage non-small cell lung cancer. CDR3 DNA: TGTGCCAGCAGTCGCAGCGGGGGATCTCCCACTGAAGCTTTCTTT. Its translation: CASSRSGGSPTEAFF.